What follows is one TCR beta chain and its context. The CDR3 loop spans 15 amino acids. V dropped 2 bases and J dropped 3; count of bases not matched to a gene: 5. CDR1 is LNHDA, CDR2 SQIVND, per germline (reference sequence). This entry is derived from a study of blood T cell repertoires in COVID-19. Study overall: The analysed material was cDNA or gDNA that came from T cells, B-cell-depleted T cells, or PBMCs.

Repertoires were generated with immunoSEQ multiplex PCR, while TCRdb's copy carries only in-frame clones and drops some. This table has about 320,000 clones, roughly 87% appearing once. This clonotype was obtained from a woman younger than 30 who had recovered from COVID-19. Sequencing was carried out using PBMCs or T cells enriched from blood (not recorded which). The chain is built from TRBV19 and TRBJ2-5; 8 bases fit TRBD1. CDR3 sequence reads: CASSIITGGKETQYF. The CDR3 coding sequence is TGTGCCAGTAGTATAATTACAGGGGGTAAAGAGACCCAGTACTTC.